This T cell receptor (beta chain) derives from a study of shared clonotypes between healthy human individuals. This clone was seen many times. Method: immunoSEQ multiplex PCR; TCRdb's copy keeps in-frame clones and lacks some. This sample has about a million clones, with approximately 72% found just once. The receptor's source is a man aged 18-30 years in good health. What was sequenced was memory CD4+ T cells sorted from blood. The subset denotes: CD45RA-negative fraction.

CDR3 region: CASSEVLAGAEQYF. CDR3 bases: TGTGCCAGCAGTGAAGTGCTAGCGGGAGCTGAGCAGTACTTC. This chain joins TRBV2 and TRBJ2-7; 10 nucleotides match TRBD2. Germline lookup yields CDR1 SNHLY and CDR2 FYNNEI. Germline trimming cut 1 base from V and 7 bases from J; bases unmatched to any gene: 4. This CDR3 is 14 amino acids long.